The 7 T cell receptor beta chains below come from one sample, sequenced in a study of lymphopenia after photon versus proton radiotherapy. Measured with immunoSEQ multiplex PCR; TCRdb has only the in-frame clones, and not every one. The sample has 26,000 or so clones; around 83% are singletons. Specimen: peripheral blood, collected from a patient treated with photon-based radiotherapy. The receptors come from a man under 40 with gastric cancer.

V usage is TRBV19 and J usage is TRBJ1-4; TRBD1 aligns across 9 bases. The J segment lost 8 bases and the V segment lost 11 bases, leaving 6 bases of the junction unmatched. The CDR3 runs 12 residues. Germline-derived CDR1 and CDR2 are LNHDA and SQIVND (reference sequence). The CDR3, as DNA: TGTGCCGTAGGGACAGGGAACGAAAAACTGTTTTTT. Amino acid sequence: CAVGTGNEKLFF.

This sequence joins TRBV4-2 and TRBJ2-5; D uncertain. The V gene's germline CDR1 is LGHNA and CDR2 YNFKEQ. Trimming removed 0 bases at V and 2 bases at J, with 10 bases between. CDR3 length: 15 amino acids. The chain's CDR3 is CASSQDRESQETQYF. In nucleotides, the CDR3 is TGTGCCAGCAGCCAAGATCGTGAAAGTCAAGAGACCCAGTACTTC.

The chain has TRBV19 and TRBJ2-3, with 9 bases that match TRBD2. The CDR3 runs 16 residues. V trimming: 0 bases; J trimming: 2 bases; junction bases outside the gene matches: 3. CDR1 is LNHDA, CDR2 SQIVND, per germline (reference sequence). The CDR3 spells CASSIETSGFTDTQYF. Written as DNA, the CDR3 is TGTGCCAGTAGTATAGAAACTAGCGGGTTCACAGATACGCAGTATTTT.

V gene TRBV19 combines with J gene TRBJ2-6; 8 bases align to TRBD1. CDR3 length: 18 amino acids. V lost 4 bases, J lost 2 bases, and 10 bases stayed unmatched. Germline values: CDR1 LNHDA, CDR2 SQIVND (reference sequence). DNA for the CDR3: TGTGCCAGTAGTACTCCCTCCGGACAGGGTACTGGGGCCAACGTCCTGACTTTC. Its translation: CASSTPSGQGTGANVLTF.

The V gene is TRBV28, the J gene TRBJ1-1; D might be TRBD1 (5 bases). V lost 1 base to trimming and J lost 3 bases, with 15 bases between them. The germline V gene has CDR1 MDHEN and CDR2 SYDVKM. The CDR3 length is 16 residues. CDR3 nucleotide sequence: TGTGCCAGCAGTTTATACGAGAGCAGGGAGGACACTGAAGCTTTCTTT. Protein: CASSLYESREDTEAFF.

This rearrangement joins TRBV5-4 to TRBJ2-5; the D gene is possibly TRBD2 (6 bases). In germline, CDR1 is SGHNT, CDR2 YYREEE (reference sequence). The CDR3 length is 14 residues. Deletions cut 2 bases from V and 4 bases from J, with 12 bases between. This CDR3 is CASSLSRGGETQYF. The CDR3 bases are TGTGCCAGCAGCTTATCTCGGGGAGGAGAGACCCAGTACTTC. The full variable domain, in which reference TRBV5-4 and TRBJ2-5 provide the parts outside the CDR3, is ETGVTQSPTHLIKTRGQQVTLRCSSQSGHNTVSWYQQALGQGPQFIFQYYREEENGRGNFPPRFSGLQFPNYSSELNVNALELDDSALYLCASSLSRGGETQYFGPGTRLLVL.

The chain links TRBV4-1 to TRBJ1-4; D is possibly TRBD1 (6 bases). CDR3 length: 15 residues. Trimming pared 0 bases from V and 8 bases from J, leaving 13 bases between. Germline V gives CDR1 MGHRA, CDR2 YSYEKL. The CDR3 DNA reads TGCGCCAGCAGCCAAGATGGTAGGGGGAGGGAAAAACTGTTTTTT. This codes for CASSQDGRGREKLFF.